The source of this T cell receptor beta chain is a study of blood T cell repertoires in COVID-19. Sequencing used immunoSEQ multiplex PCR; TCRdb keeps in-frame clones, though not all of them. This sample yields 15,000 to 20,000 clones, of which 87% are seen a single time; about 8.6% belongs to the top ten. This CDR3 is built from 15 residues. V was trimmed by 3 bases and J by 0 bases, leaving 9 bases between them. CDR1 is MDHEN and CDR2 is SYDVKM in the germline V gene. The sequenced sample consisted of peripheral blood. This clonotype was sampled from a human donor with active COVID-19. The donor label of this sample is uncertain. The rearrangement links TRBV28 to TRBJ1-5; D call uncertain. CDR3 sequence reads: CASSFGQVSNQPQHF. The DNA of the CDR3 is TGTGCCAGCAGTTTCGGCCAGGTTAGCAATCAGCCCCAGCATTTT.